This section outlines one T cell receptor beta chain sequence together with its context. This clonotype has a count of ten or more. The specificity of this receptor is unknown. No base-level quality is on record; no much larger clone is a single base apart. Trimming at the junction amounts to 0 bases on V and 5 bases on J, and the germline ends lie 14 bases apart. Its CDR3 holds 15 amino acids, cysteine through phenylalanine. The only DNA kept is the CDR3, 45 bases in frame from the first base. The CDR1 and CDR2 encoded by the germline V gene are SGDLS and YYNGEE. The source of the sample is a study of breast tumors, draining lymph nodes, adjacent tissues (dated by TCRdb to about 2016). Context from the whole study: The study compared TCR beta repertoires across tumor, adjacent nontumor tissue and axillary lymph nodes from breast cancer patients. The study was designed to assess the relationships and possible T-cell exchange between tumor, surrounding tissue and draining lymph node repertoires in human breast cancer.

The paper as a whole reports these results and caveats: The study presented the conclusion that tumor T cells originate in lymph nodes as consistent with a hypothesis, not as something directly demonstrated. Tumor T-cell repertoires showed less diversity than lymph node repertoires and more diversity than nontumor tissue repertoires, and tumor T-cell repertoires showed preferential V and J gene usage. The data were considered consistent with most tumor T cells being derived from the lymph node and subsequently expanding within tumor tissue. The similarity between tumor and nontumor tissue repertoires was significantly greater in luminal-like breast cancer than in basal-like breast cancer.

Sequencing used an Illumina HiSeq 2000. Multiplex PCR amplification was used to generate the TCR beta chain libraries. The amplified TCR beta chain products were analyzed by high-throughput sequencing. TCRdb applied fastp at Q25 and MiXCR to the public reads, then kept only in-frame beta chains. Rows with one shared CDR3 protein collapse into an entry with the most common genes and DNA. A total of about 140,000 distinct CDR3 sequences appear in this sample, approximately 29% of them only once. Approximately 2.2% of the sample is taken by the ten largest. Lymph node samples came from the axillary draining lymph nodes of breast cancer patients.

Input material: axillary lymph node tissue. The chain links TRBV9 with TRBJ1-2; the D gene is unclear. This TCR came from a female donor with breast cancer. Some clones in this sample may be carry-over from other donors' samples. The nucleotide sequence reads TGTGCCAGCAGCGTAGACCACACCTCCTTATATGGCTACACCTTC. It specifies CASSVDHTSLYGYTF.